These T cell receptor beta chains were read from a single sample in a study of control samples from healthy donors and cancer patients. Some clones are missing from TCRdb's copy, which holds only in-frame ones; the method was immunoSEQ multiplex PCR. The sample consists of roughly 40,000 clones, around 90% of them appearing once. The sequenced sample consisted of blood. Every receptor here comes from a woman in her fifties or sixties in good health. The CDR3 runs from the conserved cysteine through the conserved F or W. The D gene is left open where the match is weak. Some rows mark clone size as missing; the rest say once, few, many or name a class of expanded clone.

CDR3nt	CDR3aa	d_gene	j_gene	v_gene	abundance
TGTGCCAGCAGACAGACAGGGACTGGAAACACCATATATTTT	CASRQTGTGNTIYF	TRBD1	TRBJ1-3	TRBV6-5	-
TGTGCCAGCAGCTTAGGGGTGGGCCCCTACAATGAGCAGTTCTTC	CASSLGVGPYNEQFF	-	TRBJ2-1	TRBV7-2	-
TGTGCCAGCAGCCCCCGGACAGTAACCCAGCAGTACTTC	CASSPRTVTQQYF	-	TRBJ2-7	TRBV6-5	few
TGTGCCAGCAGCGTCGGAGGGAGGGAGACCCAGTACTTC	CASSVGGRETQYF	-	TRBJ2-5	TRBV9	-
TGCGCCAGCGGAACTAACCGCAATTCACCCCTCCACTTT	CASGTNRNSPLHF	-	TRBJ1-6	TRBV5-1	once
TGTGCCAGCAGCCCCAGGTTGACTGAAGGCTACACCTTC	CASSPRLTEGYTF	-	TRBJ1-2	TRBV7-9	-
TGTGCCAGCAGTTTTTCCGCGGGGTTCTATGGCTACACCTTC	CASSFSAGFYGYTF	-	TRBJ1-2	TRBV27	-
TGTGCCAGCAGGTCCCGAGGCTCTGGAAACACCATATATTTT	CASRSRGSGNTIYF	-	TRBJ1-3	TRBV5-8	-
TGTGCCAGCACTCCGGGACTAGGGGGATGGGGGGAGCAGTACTTC	CASTPGLGGWGEQYF	TRBD2	TRBJ2-7	TRBV6-5	-
TGTGCCAGCAGTTTCCACGACGGGTTCAACACTGAAGCTTTCTTT	CASSFHDGFNTEAFF	-	TRBJ1-1	TRBV6-5	-
TGTGCCAGCAGCTTAGAGGGCAGGGGAGCGGACACTGAAGCTTTCTTT	CASSLEGRGADTEAFF	-	TRBJ1-1	TRBV7-9	-
TGTGCCAGCAGTTTAGAGTCGTTCTCTGGGGCCAACGTCCTGACTTTC	CASSLESFSGANVLTF	-	TRBJ2-6	TRBV27	-
TGTGCCAGCAGTGCCGTCTGGGACAGAGAAGAGACCCAGTACTTC	CASSAVWDREETQYF	TRBD1	TRBJ2-5	TRBV2	-
TGTGCCAGCAGCCCACAGGGGGAGAATGAGCAGTTCTTC	CASSPQGENEQFF	TRBD1	TRBJ2-1	TRBV2	-
TGTGCCAGCAGCCGCCAGGGGCCACGCACAGATACGCAGTATTTT	CASSRQGPRTDTQYF	-	TRBJ2-3	TRBV11-2	-
TGTGCCAGCAGCTTAATTCAGGGGATAGGAAACACCATATATTTT	CASSLIQGIGNTIYF	-	TRBJ1-3	TRBV7-9	-
TGTGCCAGTAGCTCCCAGGCGGTGGGGAGGGGTACTGAAGCTTTCTTT	CASSSQAVGRGTEAFF	-	TRBJ1-1	TRBV19	-
TGTGCCTCGGGGATGGCGGGGGGGCCCTACAATGAGCAGTTCTTC	CASGMAGGPYNEQFF	TRBD2	TRBJ2-1	TRBV30	-
TGTGCCAGCAGTGATTGGTGGGGCAATGAGCAGTTCTTC	CASSDWWGNEQFF	-	TRBJ2-1	TRBV6-1	-
TGTGCCAGCAGCTTAGATCCCAGGGGTACTGAAGCTTTCTTT	CASSLDPRGTEAFF	-	TRBJ1-1	TRBV11-2	once
TGTGCCAGCGGGACAGGGAGGTTTTATGGCTACACCTTC	CASGTGRFYGYTF	TRBD1	TRBJ1-2	TRBV27	-
TGTGCCAGCAGTTTATCCAGGGGAAAGCAAGAGACCCAGTACTTC	CASSLSRGKQETQYF	-	TRBJ2-5	TRBV27	-
TGTGCCAGCGCCAGCGGTAGGGGGCATGACCAAGAGACCCAGTACTTC	CASASGRGHDQETQYF	TRBD1	TRBJ2-5	TRBV27	-
TGTGCCAGCGGTTACCGGGCCTCACGGGAGGGCTACACCTTC	CASGYRASREGYTF	-	TRBJ1-2	TRBV28	-